This T cell receptor (beta chain) was obtained from a study of cytomegalovirus exposure and HLA in healthy donors. Assay: immunoSEQ multiplex PCR; the TCRdb copy retains only in-frame clones and omits some. The table includes 150,000 to 200,000 clones, more than 75% detected once. Findings of the study overall: Some TCR beta chains (roughly 150 of them) were listed as cytomegalovirus-associated. For most TCR sequences rarity was the rule, although some public TCRs occurred in many donors.

Notes on this clone: Its specificity is not known.

This sequence originates from a man in his late teens or twenties in good health and CMV-seropositive. Sequencing was carried out using PBMCs.

CDR3 in amino acids: CSARNTEAFF. The CDR3 nucleotides read TGCAGCGCCAGAAACACTGAAGCTTTCTTT. This sequence joins TRBV29-1 and TRBJ1-1, with unresolved D. Trimming left V 7 bases short and J 2 bases short, with 5 bases between. The CDR3 covers 10 residues. Per germline, CDR1 SQVTM and CDR2 ANQGSEA.